The 7 T cell receptor beta chains reported below all come from one sample, sequenced in a study of cytomegalovirus exposure and HLA in healthy donors. Primers included in the PCR were 60 Vbeta and 13 Jbeta primers. Profiled with immunoSEQ multiplex PCR; TCRdb holds only in-frame clones, not every one. The sample records 150,000 to 180,000 clones, around 70% being singletons. The sequenced sample consisted of PBMCs. The receptors derive from a man younger than 40 in good health and CMV-seronegative.

The sample holds a few counts of this clone. This sequence joins TRBV6-5 and TRBJ1-6; D gene ambiguous. The CDR3 extends over 16 amino acids. Looked up from germline, CDR1 is MNHEY and CDR2 is SVGAGI. V was shortened by 0 bases and J by 7 bases, with 13 bases between the two germline ends. The CDR3 protein is CASSYSNGGVNSPLHF. The CDR3 DNA reads TGTGCCAGCAGTTACTCGAACGGCGGAGTCAATTCACCCCTCCACTTT.

The V and J genes are TRBV7-3 and TRBJ2-7, with TRBD1 matching over 11 bases. The length of the CDR3 is 15 residues. CDR1 is SGHTA and CDR2 is FQGTGA in the germline V gene. V shed 5 bases and J 4 bases; nucleotides not matched to a gene: 7. The CDR3 nucleotides are TGTGCCAGCAGCCCCGGGGGGACAGGGGGTTACGAGCAGTACTTC. Translating it yields CASSPGGTGGYEQYF.

V and J are TRBV7-9 and TRBJ2-4; 8 positions agree with TRBD1. Germline V gene data show CDR1 as SEHNR and CDR2 as FQNEAQ (reference sequence). Unmatched junction bases numbered 4, after V lost 4 bases and J lost 5 bases. This CDR3 spans 14 amino acids. The CDR3 is CASSSLTGENIQYF. CDR3 coding DNA: TGTGCCAGCAGCTCTCTGACAGGGGAAAACATTCAGTACTTC.

J is TRBJ2-3 and V is TRBV7-9, with 7 bases lining up with TRBD2. The CDR3 sequence is 16 residues long. The germline V gene has CDR1 SEHNR and CDR2 FQNEAQ (reference sequence). V lost 0 bases and J lost 2; bases outside the gene matches: 5. For the CDR3, the DNA is TGTGCCAGCAGCTTAGCGCGCGGGGGATACACAGATACGCAGTATTTT. Amino acids: CASSLARGGYTDTQYF.

This rearrangement joins TRBV19 to TRBJ2-1; tentatively, D is TRBD2 (6 bases). In germline, CDR1 is LNHDA, CDR2 SQIVND (reference sequence). V lost 7 bases, J lost 6 bases, and 19 bases lay in between. This CDR3 is built from 15 residues. CDR3 sequence (DNA): TGTGCCAGTACCTCCCCGGGGGAGTCCCCCAATGAGCAGTTCTTC. Encoded protein: CASTSPGESPNEQFF.

The chain carries TRBV5-5 and TRBJ2-7; 9 nucleotides align to TRBD2. Germline V lookup: CDR1 SGHKS, CDR2 YYEKEE (reference sequence). The CDR3 loop spans 15 amino acids. V shed 0 bases and J 3 bases; nucleotides not matched to a gene: 4. The DNA of the CDR3 is TGTGCCAGCAGCTTGGAGGGGACTAGCCACTACGAGCAGTACTTC. It specifies CASSLEGTSHYEQYF.

The V gene is TRBV7-2, the J gene TRBJ2-5, with 7 bases fitting TRBD2. V shed 8 bases and J 5 bases; nucleotides not matched to a gene: 8. Germline loops: CDR1 SGHTA, CDR2 FQGNSA. This CDR3 has 13 residues. The CDR3: CASRGVVSETQYF. As DNA, the CDR3 is TGTGCCAGCCGGGGGGTTGTTAGTGAGACCCAGTACTTC.